A single sample gave rise to the 12 T cell receptor beta chains below, sequenced in a study of radiotherapy plus CTLA-4 blockade in lung cancer. Sequencing used immunoSEQ multiplex PCR; TCRdb keeps in-frame clones, though not all of them. The sample shows about 84,000 clones, about two thirds of them seen only once. Sequencing was performed on peripheral blood, taken from a patient treated with radiotherapy plus ipilimumab. These receptors all stem from a human donor with non-small cell lung cancer that progressed on radiotherapy plus ipilimumab.

The sample holds one count of this clone. The chain recombines TRBV6-1 with TRBJ2-7, with 8 bases fitting TRBD1. The junction had 8 bases not matched to a gene; V was cut back by 2 bases and J by 5 bases. The CDR3 length is 15 residues. The germline gives CDR1 MNHNS, CDR2 SASEGT. CDR3 nucleotides: TGTGCCAGCAGTGAATTTTCGACAGGGGCCCACGAGCAGTACTTC. This sequence encodes CASSEFSTGAHEQYF.

V usage is TRBV28 and J usage is TRBJ1-5; 7 nucleotides align to TRBD1. CDR3 length: 15 residues. The J segment lost 4 bases and the V segment lost 6 bases, leaving 9 bases of the junction unmatched. CDR1 and CDR2 (germline): MDHEN, SYDVKM. CDR3 nucleotide sequence: TGTGCCAGCAGACCGTCGACAGGGTGGAATCAGCCCCAGCATTTT. Translated: CASRPSTGWNQPQHF.

In this sample, this clone turned up a few times. V and J are TRBV10-3 and TRBJ2-5; 8 bases align to TRBD1. With V trimmed by 3 bases and J by 5 bases, 5 bases remained unmatched. The length of the CDR3 is 14 residues. The germline CDR1 and CDR2 sequences are ENHRY and SYGVKD. Here the CDR3 DNA reads TGTGCCATCAGTGACATTCAGGGGGCGGAGACCCAGTACTTC. Protein product: CAISDIQGAETQYF.

V usage is TRBV28 and J usage is TRBJ1-1, with D tentatively TRBD1 (5 bases). The germline V gene has CDR1 MDHEN and CDR2 SYDVKM. The CDR3 contains 13 residues. Deletions cut 6 bases from V and 5 bases from J, with 13 bases between. The CDR3, as DNA: TGTGCCAGCAGGAGGGGCGGGGGGACTGAAGCTTTCTTT. Translating it yields CASRRGGGTEAFF.

This rearrangement joins TRBV7-2 to TRBJ2-3, with D maybe TRBD1 (6 bases). V gave up 4 bases and J gave up 6 bases, with 17 bases separating them. Germline assignment: CDR1 SGHTA and CDR2 FQGNSA. The CDR3 is 15 residues long. Here the CDR3 reads CASSWILQGSDTQYF. For the CDR3, the DNA is TGTGCCAGCAGCTGGATCCTACAGGGTTCCGATACGCAGTATTTT.

This chain connects TRBV7-2 to TRBJ2-2, with 7 bases identical to TRBD1. This CDR3 contains 15 residues. V lost 8 bases to trimming and J lost 2 bases; unmatched junction nucleotides: 8. Germline V gene sequence: CDR1 SGHTA, CDR2 FQGNSA. CDR3 sequence: CASLKGQTNTGELFF. CDR3 sequence (DNA): TGTGCCAGCCTTAAGGGACAGACTAACACCGGGGAGCTGTTTTTT.

V gene TRBV27 combines with J gene TRBJ2-2; a weak D match, TRBD1 (5 bases). CDR3 length: 11 amino acids. Germline V gives CDR1 MNHEY, CDR2 SMNVEV (reference sequence). V was cut by 8 bases and J by 8 bases, with 9 bases left in between. This CDR3 reads CASGAGGELFF. The DNA for the CDR3 is TGTGCCAGCGGAGCAGGGGGGGAGCTGTTTTTT.

The genes are TRBV27 and TRBJ2-6; D remains unclear. V was cut by 1 base and J by 0 bases, with 4 bases left in between. The CDR3 has 15 residues. Germline-derived CDR1 and CDR2 are MNHEY and SMNVEV (reference sequence). The CDR3 here is CASSLYGSGANVLTF. The CDR3 DNA reads TGTGCCAGCAGTTTATACGGCTCTGGGGCCAACGTCCTGACTTTC.

This rearrangement joins TRBV9 to TRBJ2-3, with TRBD2 identical over 7 bases. Germline V gene data show CDR1 as SGDLS and CDR2 as YYNGEE. J was trimmed by 1 base and V by 7 bases; bases with no gene match: 9. The CDR3 totals 15 residues. The CDR3 nucleotides are TGTGCCAGCGAGCGGGGAGAAAGCCGCACAGATACGCAGTATTTT. Its translation is CASERGESRTDTQYF.

As to this clone: Sequence at one end of the junction differs from germline and may be a read error. The chain combines TRBV5-8 with TRBJ2-7; perhaps D is TRBD1 or TRBD2 (5 bases each). The germline V gene encodes CDR1 SGHTS and CDR2 YDEGEE. This CDR3 has 12 amino acids. The CDR3 is CASSDGTHEQYF. In nucleotides, the CDR3 is TGCGCCAGCAGCGACGGGACCCACGAGCAGTACTTC.

This clone is medium-sized (0.01 to 0.1%). The V gene is TRBV7-9, the J gene TRBJ1-2; the match to TRBD1 covers 8 bases. The ends lost 3 bases at V and 3 bases at J; junction bases unmatched: 3. CDR1 and CDR2 from the germline V gene are SEHNR and FQNEAQ (reference sequence). This CDR3 is 14 amino acids long. The CDR3 sequence is CASSLDRADYGYTF. The CDR3 DNA follows: TGTGCCAGCAGCTTGGACAGGGCGGACTATGGCTACACCTTC.

Only one count was recorded for this clone. The chain joins TRBV19 to TRBJ2-6; D is unresolved. The CDR3 contains 14 residues. The V and J ends lost 2 bases and 1 base respectively, with 3 bases between them. Germline CDR1 is LNHDA and CDR2 is SQIVND (reference sequence). CDR3 sequence: CASSILSGANVLTF. CDR3 bases: TGTGCCAGTAGTATACTGTCTGGGGCCAACGTCCTGACTTTC.